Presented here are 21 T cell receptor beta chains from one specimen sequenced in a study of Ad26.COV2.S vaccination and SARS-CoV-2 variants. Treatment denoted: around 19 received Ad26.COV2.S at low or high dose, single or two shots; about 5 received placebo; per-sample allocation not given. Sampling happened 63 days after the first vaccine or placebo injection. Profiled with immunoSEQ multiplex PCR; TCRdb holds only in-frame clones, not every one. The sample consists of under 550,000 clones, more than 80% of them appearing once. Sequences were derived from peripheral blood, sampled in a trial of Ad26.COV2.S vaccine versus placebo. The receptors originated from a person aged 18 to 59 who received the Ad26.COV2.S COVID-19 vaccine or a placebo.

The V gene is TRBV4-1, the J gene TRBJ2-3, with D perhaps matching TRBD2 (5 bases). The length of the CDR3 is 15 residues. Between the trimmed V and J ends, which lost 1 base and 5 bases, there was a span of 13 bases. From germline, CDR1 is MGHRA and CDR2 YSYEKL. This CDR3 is CASSQASSIQDTQYF. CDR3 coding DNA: TGCGCCAGCAGCCAAGCTTCTAGCATACAAGATACGCAGTATTTT.

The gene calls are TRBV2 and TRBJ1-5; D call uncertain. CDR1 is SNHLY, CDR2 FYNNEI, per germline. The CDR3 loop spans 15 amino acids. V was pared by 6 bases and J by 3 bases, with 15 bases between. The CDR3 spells CASRASGRINQPQHF. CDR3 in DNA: TGTGCCAGCAGAGCTTCGGGCCGCATCAATCAGCCCCAGCATTTT. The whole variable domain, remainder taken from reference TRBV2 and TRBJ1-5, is EPEVTQTPSHQVTQMGQEVILRCVPISNHLYFYWYRQILGQKVEFLVSFYNNEISEKSEIFDDQFSVERPDGSNFTLKIRSTKLEDSAMYFCASRASGRINQPQHFGDGTRLSIL.

The CDR3 coding sequence is TGTGCCAGCAGCTTAGGCTTTCGAGTGGACACAGATACGCAGTATTTT. Its translation is CASSLGFRVDTDTQYF. The chain joins TRBV7-9 to TRBJ2-3; D is unclear. The CDR3 has 16 amino acids. Germline V CDR1 and CDR2: SEHNR, FQNEAQ (reference sequence). Trimming cost V 1 base and J 2 bases, with 13 bases left between them. Full variable domain (rest looked up from reference TRBV7-9 and TRBJ2-3): DTGVSQNPRHKITKRGQNVTFRCDPISEHNRLYWYRQTLGQGPEFLTYFQNEAQLEKSRLLSDRFSAERPKGSFSTLEIQRTEQGDSAMYLCASSLGFRVDTDTQYFGPGTRLTVL.

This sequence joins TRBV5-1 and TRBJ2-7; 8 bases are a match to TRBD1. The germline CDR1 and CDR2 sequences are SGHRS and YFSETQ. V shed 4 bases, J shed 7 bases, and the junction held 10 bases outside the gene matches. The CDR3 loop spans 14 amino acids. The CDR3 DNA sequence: TGCGCCAGCAGCCTCGGACAGGGCGGTGGGGAGCAGTACTTC. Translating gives CASSLGQGGGEQYF.

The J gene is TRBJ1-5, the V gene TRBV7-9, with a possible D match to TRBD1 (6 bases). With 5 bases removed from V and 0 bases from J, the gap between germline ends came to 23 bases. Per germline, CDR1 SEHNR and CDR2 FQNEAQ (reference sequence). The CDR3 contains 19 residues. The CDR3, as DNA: TGTGCCAGCAGCATCTCCACAGGGAACGTCGGATTTAGCAATCAGCCCCAGCATTTT. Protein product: CASSISTGNVGFSNQPQHF. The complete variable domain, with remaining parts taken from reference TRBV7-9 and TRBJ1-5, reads DTGVSQNPRHKITKRGQNVTFRCDPISEHNRLYWYRQTLGQGPEFLTYFQNEAQLEKSRLLSDRFSAERPKGSFSTLEIQRTEQGDSAMYLCASSISTGNVGFSNQPQHFGDGTRLSIL.

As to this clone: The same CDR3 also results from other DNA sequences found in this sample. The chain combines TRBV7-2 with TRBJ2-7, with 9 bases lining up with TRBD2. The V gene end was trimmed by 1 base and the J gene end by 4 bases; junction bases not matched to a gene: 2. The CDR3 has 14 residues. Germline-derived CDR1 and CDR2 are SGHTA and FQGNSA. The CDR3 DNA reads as TGTGCCAGCAGCTTAGTCCTAGCGGGATACGAGCAGTACTTC. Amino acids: CASSLVLAGYEQYF.

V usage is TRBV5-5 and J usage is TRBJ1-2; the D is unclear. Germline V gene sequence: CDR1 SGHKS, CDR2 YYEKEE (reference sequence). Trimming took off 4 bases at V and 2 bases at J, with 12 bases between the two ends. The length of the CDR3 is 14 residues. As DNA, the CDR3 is TGTGCCAGCAGCGACCCGGGCCGAAACTATGGCTACACCTTC. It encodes CASSDPGRNYGYTF.

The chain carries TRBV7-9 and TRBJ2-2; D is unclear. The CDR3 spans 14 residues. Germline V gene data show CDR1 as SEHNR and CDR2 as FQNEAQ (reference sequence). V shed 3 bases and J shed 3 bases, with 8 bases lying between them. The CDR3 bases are TGTGCCAGCAGCTTCAGACTGCACACCGGGGAGCTGTTTTTT. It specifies CASSFRLHTGELFF.

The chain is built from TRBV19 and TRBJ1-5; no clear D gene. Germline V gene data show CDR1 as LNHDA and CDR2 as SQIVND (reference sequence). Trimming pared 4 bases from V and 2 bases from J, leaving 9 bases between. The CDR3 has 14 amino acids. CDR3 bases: TGTGCCAGTAGTAGGTGGGCGGGCAATCAGCCCCAGCATTTT. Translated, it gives CASSRWAGNQPQHF.

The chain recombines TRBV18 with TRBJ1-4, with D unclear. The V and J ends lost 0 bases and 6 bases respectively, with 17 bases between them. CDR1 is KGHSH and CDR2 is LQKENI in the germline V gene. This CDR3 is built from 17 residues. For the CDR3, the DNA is TGTGCCAGCTCACCACCGTCAGCCCGTCCCCCTGATGAAAAACTGTTTTTT. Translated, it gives CASSPPSARPPDEKLFF. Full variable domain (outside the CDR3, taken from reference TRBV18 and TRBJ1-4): NAGVMQNPRHLVRRRGQEARLRCSPMKGHSHVYWYRQLPEEGLKFMVYLQKENIIDESGMPKERFSAEFPKEGPSILRIQQVVRGDSAAYFCASSPPSARPPDEKLFFGSGTQLSVL.

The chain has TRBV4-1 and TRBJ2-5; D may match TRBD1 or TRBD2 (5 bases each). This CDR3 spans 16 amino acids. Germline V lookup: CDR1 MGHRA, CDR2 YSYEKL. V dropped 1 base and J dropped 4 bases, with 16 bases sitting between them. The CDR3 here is CASSQVPGTLGETQYF. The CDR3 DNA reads TGCGCCAGCAGCCAAGTCCCCGGGACCCTCGGAGAGACCCAGTACTTC.

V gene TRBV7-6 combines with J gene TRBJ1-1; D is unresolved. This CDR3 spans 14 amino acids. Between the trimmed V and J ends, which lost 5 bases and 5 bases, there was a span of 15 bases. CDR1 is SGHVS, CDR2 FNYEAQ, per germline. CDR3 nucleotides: TGTGCCAGCAGCCCGGGTCTTGAGGGTACTGAAGCTTTCTTT. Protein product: CASSPGLEGTEAFF.

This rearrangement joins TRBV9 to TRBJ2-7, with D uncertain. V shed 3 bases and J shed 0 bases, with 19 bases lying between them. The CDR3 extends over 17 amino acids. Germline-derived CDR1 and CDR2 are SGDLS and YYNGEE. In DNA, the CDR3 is TGTGCCAGCAGCGCAAGAGGAGACTCTCTCAGCTCCTACGAGCAGTACTTC. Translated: CASSARGDSLSSYEQYF.

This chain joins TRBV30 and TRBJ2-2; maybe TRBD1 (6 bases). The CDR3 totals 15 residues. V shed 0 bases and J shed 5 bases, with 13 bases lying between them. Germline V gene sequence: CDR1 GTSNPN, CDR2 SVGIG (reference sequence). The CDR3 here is CAWSVLGGVTGELFF. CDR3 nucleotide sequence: TGTGCCTGGAGTGTACTAGGGGGAGTTACCGGGGAGCTGTTTTTT.

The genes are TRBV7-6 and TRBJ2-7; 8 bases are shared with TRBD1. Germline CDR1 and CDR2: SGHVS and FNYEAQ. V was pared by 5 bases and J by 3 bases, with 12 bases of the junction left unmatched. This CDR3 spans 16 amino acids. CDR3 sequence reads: CASSPSVRTGFYEQYF. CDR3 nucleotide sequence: TGTGCCAGCAGCCCCTCGGTAAGGACAGGGTTCTACGAGCAGTACTTC.

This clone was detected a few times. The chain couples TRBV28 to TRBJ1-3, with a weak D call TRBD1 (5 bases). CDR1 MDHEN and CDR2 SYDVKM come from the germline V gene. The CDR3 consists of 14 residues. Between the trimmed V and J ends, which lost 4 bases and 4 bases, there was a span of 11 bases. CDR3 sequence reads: CASSSGGKGNTIYF. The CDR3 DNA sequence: TGTGCCAGCAGTTCCGGGGGTAAGGGAAACACCATATATTTT.

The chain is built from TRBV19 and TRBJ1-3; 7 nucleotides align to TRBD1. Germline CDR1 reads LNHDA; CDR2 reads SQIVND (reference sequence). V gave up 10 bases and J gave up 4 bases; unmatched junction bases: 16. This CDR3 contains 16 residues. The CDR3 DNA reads TGTGCCACCGGCCACCCGCGACAGGGACCCGGAAACACCATATATTTT. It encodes CATGHPRQGPGNTIYF.

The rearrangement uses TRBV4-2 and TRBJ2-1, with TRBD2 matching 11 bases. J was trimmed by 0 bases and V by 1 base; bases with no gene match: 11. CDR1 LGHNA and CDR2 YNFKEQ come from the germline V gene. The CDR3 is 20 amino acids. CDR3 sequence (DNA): TGTGCCAGCAGCCAAGTCTCACTAGCGGGAGACCTCAGCTCCTACAATGAGCAGTTCTTC. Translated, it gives CASSQVSLAGDLSSYNEQFF.

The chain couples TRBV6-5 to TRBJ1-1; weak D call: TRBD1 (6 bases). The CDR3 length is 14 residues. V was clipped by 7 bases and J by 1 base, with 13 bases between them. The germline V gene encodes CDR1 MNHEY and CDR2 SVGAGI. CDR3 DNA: TGTGCCAGCATCAACCCGGGACAGAACACTGAAGCTTTCTTT. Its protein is CASINPGQNTEAFF.

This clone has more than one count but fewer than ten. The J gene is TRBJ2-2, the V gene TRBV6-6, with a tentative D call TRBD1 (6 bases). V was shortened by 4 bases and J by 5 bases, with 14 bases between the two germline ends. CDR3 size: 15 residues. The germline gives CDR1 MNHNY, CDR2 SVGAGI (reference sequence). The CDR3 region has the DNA TGTGCCAGCAGTTTGACAGGCGGTAGGACCGGGGAGCTGTTTTTT. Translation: CASSLTGGRTGELFF.

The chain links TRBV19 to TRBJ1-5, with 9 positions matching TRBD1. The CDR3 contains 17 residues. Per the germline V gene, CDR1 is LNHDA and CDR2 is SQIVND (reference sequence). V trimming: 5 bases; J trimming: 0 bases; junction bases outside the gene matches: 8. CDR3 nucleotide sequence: TGTGCCAGTAGTTTCCCGGGACAGGGATTTAGCAATCAGCCCCAGCATTTT. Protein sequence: CASSFPGQGFSNQPQHF. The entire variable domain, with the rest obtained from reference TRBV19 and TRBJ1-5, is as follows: DGGITQSPKYLFRKEGQNVTLSCEQNLNHDAMYWYRQDPGQGLRLIYYSQIVNDFQKGDIAEGYSVSREKKESFPLTVTSAQKNPTAFYLCASSFPGQGFSNQPQHFGDGTRLSIL.